The entry below gives a single TCR beta chain sequence along with its context. Its antigen remains undetermined. Base qualities were left out, and no much larger clone turns up one base away. To estimate absolute template abundance from read counts, synthetic TCR analog templates were spiked into each PCR. The immunoSEQ assay used bias-controlled V and J gene primers to amplify TCRbeta CDR3 regions from genomic DNA. Sequencing of rearranged TCRbeta segments was done at approximately 20X coverage. In the original analysis: Clustering was used to correct sequencing errors, and CDR3s were annotated against IMGT to assign V, D and J genes. Only productive TCRbeta rearrangements were used in downstream analyses, excluding out-of-frame or stop-codon sequences. To compute clonality, Shannon entropy was normalized by the log of the number of unique productive sequences and then subtracted from one. Clones differing between time points or between blood and tumor were identified using Fisher's exact test with Benjamini-Hochberg correction, with an adjusted p below 0.01 applied as the threshold. Here the immuneACCESS table is served through TCRdb, limited to in-frame sequences with V and J called. Missing clones are a known gap in these copies; in checked studies unresolved V genes cover under half, and the rest lacks a known reason. The DNA gave D and trimming, while V, J and clone size come from that table. Counted in this sample were 40,000 to 45,000 clones; more than 70% of them appeared once. The ten largest clonotypes hold 13% to 15% of the sample.

This sample was taken from a study of PD-L1 blockade in urothelial cancer (dated by TCRdb to 2017 to 2019). About the full investigation: All patients started therapy in about 2014 and received atezolizumab 1,200 mg intravenously every 3 weeks. An ECOG performance status of 0 or 1 was recorded for the patients, and 0 to 3 prior chemotherapy regimens had been received by the patients. Whole exome sequencing and RNA sequencing of pretreatment tumors were performed alongside TCR sequencing in the same patients. Somatic, immune and clinical correlates of response to PD-L1 blockade with atezolizumab in urothelial cancer were the focus of an exploratory multi-omic analysis. Pretreatment blood TCR-seq was available for about 28 patients, at least one posttreatment blood collection was obtained for about 24 patients, and tumor TCR-seq was available for about 24 patients. About 90% of the roughly 29 patients were identified as males with urothelial cancer of bladder origin, and a prior smoking history was reported by 18 of 29 patients. A median of about 150,000 T cells and approximately 83,000 unique TCRs was obtained from blood samples, and a median clonality of around 0.072 was observed. Blood samples were analyzed at two time points: 3 weeks after treatment start (second dose) and 6 weeks after treatment start. Durable clinical benefit meant progression-free survival longer than 6 months, and TCR features were also tested against progression-free and overall survival. Pretreatment tumor samples, along with matched peripheral blood collected serially before and after atezolizumab treatment, underwent TCR sequencing. Durable clinical benefit was achieved by nine patients but not by the remaining 20. The paper's findings and limits, for the study overall: Greater expansion of tumor-associated TCR clones in peripheral blood 3 weeks after the start of treatment was observed in patients with durable benefit (n of about 20, p = 0.022). Because the sample size was small (n ≈ 30) and many exploratory analyses were performed, the results are intended to be hypothesis-generating. A pretreatment peripheral blood TCR clonality below the median was linked to improved progression-free and overall survival.

A cohort of around 28 patients with locally advanced or metastatic urothelial carcinoma, treated at Memorial Sloan Kettering on a trial protocol, was included. Peripheral blood mononuclear cells were collected pretreatment and during treatment, with between 1 and 8 total time points per patient. The Qiagen DNeasy Blood extraction kit was used to purify genomic DNA from total PBMCs and tumor samples. Collected pretreatment and during treatment, PBMCs were isolated and stored as previously described. Trimming removed 4 bases from V and 8 bases from J; the gene matches leave 10 bases unexplained. The germline V gene sets CDR1 to SGHDT and CDR2 to YYEEEE. The CDR3 sequence holds 16 residues, the cysteine and phenylalanine included. Only CDR3 DNA is held: 48 bases, read in frame from base 1.

This TCR came from a woman in her fifties or sixties with urothelial cancer. The sequences come from PBMCs, collected around atezolizumab (anti-PD-L1) treatment. The sequence is built from TRBV5-6 and TRBJ1-3, with 12 middle bases fitting TRBD1. The DNA sequence is as follows: TGTGCCAGCAGCAACGCCGGGACAGGGGGCCTGGACACCATATATTTT. Its protein product is CASSNAGTGGLDTIYF.